This T cell receptor beta chain comes out of a study of shared clonotypes between healthy human individuals. Investigators divided CD4+ cells into CD45RA+ naive and CD45RA-negative memory subsets. This CDR3 is built from 14 residues. The V end lost 6 bases, the J end lost 1 base, and 13 bases lay between the germline ends. Germline CDR1 is SGHNT and CDR2 is YYREEE (reference sequence). Sequencing used immunoSEQ multiplex PCR; TCRdb keeps in-frame clones, though not all of them. Of more than 2 million clones listed, 85% to 95% are singletons. The chain joins TRBV5-4 to TRBJ1-2; D gene ambiguous. The TCR comes from a man between 18 and 29 years old in good health. Sequencing was performed on naive CD4+ T cells sorted from blood. Subset here: CD45RA+ positively selected. DNA for the CDR3: TGTGCCAGCATCCCCCACAGACTTAACTATGGCTACACCTTC. This sequence encodes CASIPHRLNYGYTF.